This is a list of T cell receptor beta chains from one sample in a study of blood T cell repertoires in COVID-19. The assay was immunoSEQ multiplex PCR, and TCRdb's table has in-frame clones only and misses some. The profile shows 250,000 or so clones, more than 80% of them singletons. Sequences were obtained from PBMCs or T cells enriched from blood (not recorded which). These receptors were obtained from a woman aged 30 to 39 with acute COVID-19. The CDR3 runs from the conserved cysteine through the conserved F or W. The D gene is left open where the match is weak. Some rows mark clone size as missing; the rest say once, few, many or name a class of expanded clone.

CDR3nt	CDR3aa	d_gene	v_gene	j_gene	abundance	len
TGTGCCAGCAGTGAAGTTTCGGGGGAGGGCCGAGGAGAGACCCAGTACTTC	CASSEVSGEGRGETQYF	TRBD2	TRBV6-1	TRBJ2-5	once	17
TGTGCCAGCAGTTTTAGTCTGGAGATCGACTATGGCTACACCTTC	CASSFSLEIDYGYTF	-	TRBV28	TRBJ1-2	-	15
TGCGCCAGCAGGCGGCCGGGACAGGGCAGAGGCTACACCTTC	CASRRPGQGRGYTF	TRBD1	TRBV4-1	TRBJ1-2	once	14
TGTGCCACCAGTGACGTAGATACGCAGTATTTT	CATSDVDTQYF	-	TRBV24-1	TRBJ2-3	-	11
TGTGCCAGTCAGCTACGACTGGTTGACAATGAGCAGTTCTTC	CASQLRLVDNEQFF	-	TRBV27	TRBJ2-1	-	14
TGTGCCAGCAGTTACACGTTCGACAGGGGTGGAGATACGCAGTATTTT	CASSYTFDRGGDTQYF	TRBD1	TRBV6-5	TRBJ2-3	-	16
TGTGCCAGTAGTATAGTCGGCGGGGCTGGGGCTTTCTTT	CASSIVGGAGAFF	-	TRBV19	TRBJ1-1	-	13
TGCGCCAGCAGCCAAGATCCCCAACTAGCGGGGGACAATGAGCAGTTCTTC	CASSQDPQLAGDNEQFF	TRBD2	TRBV4-1	TRBJ2-1	-	17
TGTGCTAGTGGTACCCTAGCGGGAGAGTACAATGAGCAGTTCTTC	CASGTLAGEYNEQFF	TRBD2	TRBV12-5	TRBJ2-1	-	15
TGTGCCAGCAGTGAAGGCCAGGGGGCCAACGAGCAGTACTTC	CASSEGQGANEQYF	TRBD1	TRBV2	TRBJ2-7	-	14
TGTGCCAGCATTACAGGCGTGAACACTGAAGCTTTCTTT	CASITGVNTEAFF	-	TRBV6-5	TRBJ1-1	-	13
TGTGCCAGCAGTTTGGGAACAGGGACGTGGGCCTACAATGAGCAGTTCTTC	CASSLGTGTWAYNEQFF	-	TRBV27	TRBJ2-1	-	17
TGTGCTACGGGGATCCCGACTAGCGGGAGAACGCGGGTCAAAAACATTCAGTACTTC	CATGIPTSGRTRVKNIQYF	TRBD2	TRBV7-9	TRBJ2-4	-	19
TGCGCCAGCAGCCAGGGCGGGAGGAGCTCCCCCCCCGGGGAGCTGTTTTTT	CASSQGGRSSPPGELFF	TRBD2	TRBV4-1	TRBJ2-2	-	17
TGTGCCAGCAGTCCGGGACAGGGAAGTCAGCCCCAGCATTTT	CASSPGQGSQPQHF	TRBD1	TRBV2	TRBJ1-5	-	14
TGTGCCAGCAGTGAAGAGACAGGGAGCTTCTACGAGCAGTACTTC	CASSEETGSFYEQYF	TRBD1	TRBV2	TRBJ2-7	-	15
TGTGCCAGCACCAGGACACAGAACACTGAAGCTTTCTTT	CASTRTQNTEAFF	-	TRBV28	TRBJ1-1	-	13
TGTGCCAGCAGCCAAGTCGCGGGGAACTATGGCTACACCTTC	CASSQVAGNYGYTF	-	TRBV3-1/TRBV3-2	TRBJ1-2	-	14
TGTGCCAGTAGTGTACTAGCGGGACGACAAGAGACCCAGTACTTC	CASSVLAGRQETQYF	TRBD2	TRBV19	TRBJ2-5	-	15
TGTGCCAGCAGATCCGAGGCAGGGGTGGGTGAGCAGTACTTC	CASRSEAGVGEQYF	-	TRBV13	TRBJ2-7	-	14
TGTGCCAGCAGTCTAGGACAGGCCGTTGAAGAGACCCAGTACTTC	CASSLGQAVEETQYF	TRBD1	TRBV7-2	TRBJ2-5	-	15
TGTGCCAGCAGCTTAGTTGGGACTAGCGGGAACCCCACAGATACGCAGTATTTT	CASSLVGTSGNPTDTQYF	TRBD2	TRBV7-8	TRBJ2-3	-	18
TGCAGTGCTAGTGGAGGTGCGGAGCGGAGCACAGATACGCAGTATTTT	CSASGGAERSTDTQYF	-	TRBV20-1	TRBJ2-3	-	16
TGCGCCAGCACCATCAGGGGACTAGCGGGACACAATGAGCAGTTCTTC	CASTIRGLAGHNEQFF	TRBD2	TRBV5-1	TRBJ2-1	-	16
TGTGCCAGCAGTGAAGCGCTTCGGGTAGGACTAACGGCGGCCCAGCATTTT	CASSEALRVGLTAAQHF	-	TRBV2	TRBJ1-5	-	17
TGTGCCACTAAGCACAGGGGACAGGGGTTTCAGCCCCAGCATTTT	CATKHRGQGFQPQHF	TRBD1	TRBV15	TRBJ1-5	-	15
TGTGCCAGCAGCCTCATCAGCGGGAGGGCCGCCGGGGAGCTGTTTTTT	CASSLISGRAAGELFF	TRBD2	TRBV7-2	TRBJ2-2	-	16
TGCGCCAGCAGTGTTGGAAACAGGGCGACTTATAATTCACCCCTCCACTTT	CASSVGNRATYNSPLHF	-	TRBV10-2	TRBJ1-6	-	17
TGTGCCAGCACCCTTAGGACAGGTTCGACTGGCTACACCTTC	CASTLRTGSTGYTF	TRBD1	TRBV6-5	TRBJ1-2	-	14